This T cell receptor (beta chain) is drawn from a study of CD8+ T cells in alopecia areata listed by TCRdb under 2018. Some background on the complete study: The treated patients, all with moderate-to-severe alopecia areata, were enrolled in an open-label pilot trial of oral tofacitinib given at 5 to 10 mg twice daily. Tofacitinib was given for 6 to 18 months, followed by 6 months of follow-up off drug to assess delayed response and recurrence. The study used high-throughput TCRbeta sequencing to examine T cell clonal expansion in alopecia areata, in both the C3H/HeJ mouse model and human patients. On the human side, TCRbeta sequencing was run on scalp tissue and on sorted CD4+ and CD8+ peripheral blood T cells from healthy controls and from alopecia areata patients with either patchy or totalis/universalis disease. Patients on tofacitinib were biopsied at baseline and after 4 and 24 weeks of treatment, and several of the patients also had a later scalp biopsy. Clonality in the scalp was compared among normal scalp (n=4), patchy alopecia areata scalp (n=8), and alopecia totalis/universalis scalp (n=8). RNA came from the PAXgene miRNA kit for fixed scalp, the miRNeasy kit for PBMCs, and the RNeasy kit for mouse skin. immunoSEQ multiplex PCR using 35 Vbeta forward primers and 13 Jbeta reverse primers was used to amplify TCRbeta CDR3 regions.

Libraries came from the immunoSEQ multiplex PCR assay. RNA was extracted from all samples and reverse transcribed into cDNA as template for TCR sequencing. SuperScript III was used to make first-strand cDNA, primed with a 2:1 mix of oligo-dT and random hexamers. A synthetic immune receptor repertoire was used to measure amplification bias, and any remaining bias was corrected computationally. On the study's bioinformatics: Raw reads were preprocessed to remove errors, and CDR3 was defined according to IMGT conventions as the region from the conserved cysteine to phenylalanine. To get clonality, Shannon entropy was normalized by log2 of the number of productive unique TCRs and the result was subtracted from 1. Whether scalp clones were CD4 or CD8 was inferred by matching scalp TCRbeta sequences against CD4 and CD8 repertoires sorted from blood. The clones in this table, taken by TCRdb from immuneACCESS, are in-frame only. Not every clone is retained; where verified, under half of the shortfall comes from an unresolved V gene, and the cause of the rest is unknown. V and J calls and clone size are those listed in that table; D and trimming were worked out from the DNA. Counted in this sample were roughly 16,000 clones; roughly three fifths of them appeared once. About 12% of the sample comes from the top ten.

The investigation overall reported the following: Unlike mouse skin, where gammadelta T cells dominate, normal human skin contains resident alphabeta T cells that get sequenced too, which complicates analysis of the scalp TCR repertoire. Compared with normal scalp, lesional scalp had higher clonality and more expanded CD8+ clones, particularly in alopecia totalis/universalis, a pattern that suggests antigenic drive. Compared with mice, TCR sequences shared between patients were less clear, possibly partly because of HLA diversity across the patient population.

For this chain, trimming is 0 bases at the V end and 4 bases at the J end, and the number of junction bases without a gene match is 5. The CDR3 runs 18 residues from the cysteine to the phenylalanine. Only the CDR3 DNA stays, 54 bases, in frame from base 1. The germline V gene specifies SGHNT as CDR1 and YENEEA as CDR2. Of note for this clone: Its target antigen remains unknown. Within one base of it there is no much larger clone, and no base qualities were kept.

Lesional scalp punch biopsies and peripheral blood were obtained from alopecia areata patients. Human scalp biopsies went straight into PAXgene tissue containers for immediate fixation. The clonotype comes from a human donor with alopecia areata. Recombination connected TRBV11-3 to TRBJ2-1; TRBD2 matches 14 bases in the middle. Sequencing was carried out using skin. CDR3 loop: CASSLEGTSGRFYNEQFF. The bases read TGTGCCAGCAGCTTAGAAGGGACTAGCGGGAGATTTTACAATGAGCAGTTCTTC.